The 9 T cell receptor beta chains presented below share a single source sample, sequenced in a study of blood T cell repertoires in COVID-19. Generated by immunoSEQ multiplex PCR, the TCRdb table keeps only in-frame clones and is missing some. The table lists 200,000 to 250,000 clones, about 83% of them singletons. Sequenced sample: peripheral blood. The receptors shown here come from a man aged 25 to 40 who had recovered from COVID-19.

The sample holds a few counts of this clone. The rearrangement links TRBV18 to TRBJ2-1, with D unclear. The CDR3 is 14 amino acids. V was pared by 2 bases and J by 2 bases, with 7 bases between. The germline CDR1 and CDR2 sequences are KGHSH and LQKENI. CDR3 residues: CASSPSTAYNEQFF. The CDR3 DNA follows: TGTGCCAGCTCACCAAGCACAGCCTACAATGAGCAGTTCTTC.

The genes are TRBV28 and TRBJ2-5; a weak D match, TRBD2 (6 bases). The V and J ends lost 4 bases and 2 bases respectively, with 26 bases between them. CDR3 length: 19 amino acids. Germline V lookup: CDR1 MDHEN, CDR2 SYDVKM. The CDR3 protein is CASSSRPRGGSTRQETQYF. The CDR3 nucleotides are TGTGCCAGCAGTTCCCGCCCGCGTGGAGGGTCCACCAGGCAAGAGACCCAGTACTTC.

The rearrangement uses TRBV18 and TRBJ2-3; TRBD1 agrees at 10 bases. V shed 6 bases and J 0 bases; nucleotides not matched to a gene: 6. Per the germline V gene, CDR1 is KGHSH and CDR2 is LQKENI. The CDR3 length is 16 residues. The chain's CDR3 is CASSRQGASSTDTQYF. CDR3 coding DNA: TGTGCCAGCTCCCGACAGGGGGCTTCTAGCACAGATACGCAGTATTTT. Complete variable domain (other parts from reference TRBV18 and TRBJ2-3): NAGVMQNPRHLVRRRGQEARLRCSPMKGHSHVYWYRQLPEEGLKFMVYLQKENIIDESGMPKERFSAEFPKEGPSILRIQQVVRGDSAAYFCASSRQGASSTDTQYFGPGTRLTVL.

The chain links TRBV11-3 to TRBJ2-1, with TRBD2 identical over 9 bases. The CDR3 is 14 amino acids. CDR1 SGHNT and CDR2 YENEEA come from the germline V gene. The J segment lost 5 bases and the V segment lost 5 bases, leaving 4 bases of the junction unmatched. CDR3 loop: CASSKRLADNEQFF. The CDR3 nucleotides are TGTGCCAGCAGCAAGAGACTAGCGGACAATGAGCAGTTCTTC.

This clone occurred a few times. The chain employs TRBV7-3 and TRBJ1-1, with 7 positions matching TRBD1. The CDR3 spans 14 residues. V shed 4 bases, J shed 4 bases, and the junction held 6 bases outside the gene matches. Germline V gene lookup returns CDR1 SGHTA and CDR2 FQGTGA. The CDR3 bases are TGTGCCAGCAGCTCACAGGGGATCGGCACTGAAGCTTTCTTT. This translates into CASSSQGIGTEAFF.

The chain combines TRBV6-5 with TRBJ1-1, with a weak D call TRBD1 (6 bases). The CDR3 spans 14 residues. The V gene's germline CDR1 is MNHEY and CDR2 SVGAGI. The V gene lost 6 bases and the J gene lost 0 bases, with 11 bases spanning the gap. The CDR3: CASSMDRLNTEAFF. The DNA of the CDR3 is TGTGCCAGCAGCATGGACAGATTGAACACTGAAGCTTTCTTT.

V and J are TRBV7-2 and TRBJ1-5, with TRBD1 as a possible D gene (5 bases). CDR3 size: 13 residues. Germline V gives CDR1 SGHTA, CDR2 FQGNSA. Deletions cut 2 bases from V and 5 bases from J, with 7 bases between. CDR3 sequence (DNA): TGTGCCAGCAGCTTAATAGGGGATCAGCCCCAGCATTTT. The encoded protein is CASSLIGDQPQHF. Full variable domain (remainder filled in from reference TRBV7-2 and TRBJ1-5): GAGVSQSPSNKVTEKGKDVELRCDPISGHTALYWYRQSLGQGLEFLIYFQGNSAPDKSGLPSDRFSAERTGGSVSTLTIQRTQQEDSAVYLCASSLIGDQPQHFGDGTRLSIL.

The rearrangement uses TRBV18 and TRBJ1-1; possibly TRBD1 for D (5 bases). CDR3 length: 14 amino acids. The germline CDR1 and CDR2 sequences are KGHSH and LQKENI. Trimming cost V 5 bases and J 6 bases, with 16 bases left between them. The DNA for the CDR3 is TGTGCCAGCTCAACCCTCTCGGGGGAGGCTGAAGCTTTCTTT. The encoded protein is CASSTLSGEAEAFF.

The rearrangement joins TRBV5-5 to TRBJ2-3; no definite D call. The ends were cut back, 2 bases at V and 4 bases at J, with 11 bases in the middle. The CDR3 is made up of 14 amino acids. Germline V gives CDR1 SGHKS, CDR2 YYEKEE (reference sequence). The CDR3 nucleotides are TGTGCCAGCAGCTTTGACAAATCCGCAGATACGCAGTATTTT. Its translation: CASSFDKSADTQYF. Full variable domain (remainder filled in from reference TRBV5-5 and TRBJ2-3): DAGVTQSPTHLIKTRGQQVTLRCSPISGHKSVSWYQQVLGQGPQFIFQYYEKEERGRGNFPDRFSARQFPNYSSELNVNALLLGDSALYLCASSFDKSADTQYFGPGTRLTVL.